This record looks at one T cell receptor (beta chain) sequence and its context. This CDR3 spans 20 amino acids. Per germline, CDR1 SGHRS and CDR2 YFSETQ. J was trimmed by 0 bases and V by 4 bases; bases with no gene match: 16. TCRdb reprocessed the 5' RACE reads via MiXCR and lists one record per CDR3 protein. The sample contains about 80,000 distinct CDR3 sequences, roughly 5.3% of which appear only once. The data were taken from a study of early T cells in non-severe SARS-CoV-2 infection. This clonotype was sampled from an adult who was a healthcare worker with PCR-confirmed SARS-CoV-2 infection or an uninfected control (not recorded which). The specimen was whole blood, collected at baseline. This chain uses TRBV5-1 with TRBJ1-6, with TRBD1 identical over 7 bases. CDR3 loop: CASSVGRGWTGRSYNSPLHF. The CDR3 region has the DNA TGCGCCAGCAGCGTGGGACGGGGTTGGACAGGCCGCTCCTATAATTCACCCCTCCACTTT.